A single sample is the source of the 26 T cell receptor beta chains below, sequenced in a study of T cells in localized non-small cell lung cancer. Data came from immunoSEQ multiplex PCR; TCRdb stores just in-frame clones and leaves some out. The table records tens of thousands of clones, approximately 87% of them present only once. The input for sequencing was peripheral blood, taken before any cancer treatment. These TCRs come from a woman between 35 and 70 years old with stage I lung adenocarcinoma.

This chain connects TRBV7-3 to TRBJ1-1; maybe TRBD1 (5 bases). This CDR3 region has 15 residues. Trimming removed 1 base at V and 7 bases at J, with 16 bases between. Germline V gives CDR1 SGHTA, CDR2 FQGTGA. Written as DNA, the CDR3 is TGTGCCAGCAGCTTAAATTTGATGGGGGTTAGTGAAGCTTTCTTT. Protein: CASSLNLMGVSEAFF.

The chain recombines TRBV30 with TRBJ2-1, with 11 nucleotides matching TRBD2. The junction had 4 bases not matched to a gene; V was cut back by 3 bases and J by 9 bases. CDR1 is GTSNPN and CDR2 is SVGIG in the germline V gene (reference sequence). The CDR3 extends over 13 amino acids. The CDR3 sequence: CAWRLAGAGEQFF. The DNA for the CDR3 is TGTGCCTGGAGACTAGCGGGAGCGGGTGAGCAGTTCTTC.

This clone appeared once. The chain has TRBV6-6 and TRBJ2-1, with 12 positions matching TRBD2. The CDR3 is 14 residues long. Germline loops: CDR1 MNHNY, CDR2 SVGAGI (reference sequence). V lost 5 bases to trimming and J lost 7 bases; unmatched junction nucleotides: 3. This chain's CDR3 is CASSTGTSGNEQFF. The CDR3 coding sequence is TGTGCCAGCAGTACGGGGACTAGCGGGAATGAGCAGTTCTTC.

This chain links TRBV6-5 with TRBJ1-2; D not resolved. This CDR3 is built from 15 residues. V was clipped by 0 bases and J by 8 bases, with 16 bases between them. Germline V gene sequence: CDR1 MNHEY, CDR2 SVGAGI. Here the CDR3 reads CASSYSAFGTGGYTF. In DNA, the CDR3 is TGTGCCAGCAGTTACTCAGCGTTTGGAACGGGCGGCTACACCTTC.

The chain uses TRBV28 and TRBJ1-5; D is unclear. The CDR3 runs 15 residues. Germline V CDR1 and CDR2: MDHEN, SYDVKM. Trimming pared 3 bases from V and 2 bases from J, leaving 11 bases between. The CDR3 nucleotides read TGTGCCAGCAGTTTTCAGCCCCTGGGCAATCAGCCCCAGCATTTT. This codes for CASSFQPLGNQPQHF.

This clone was counted only a few times. The chain couples TRBV7-8 to TRBJ1-2; D is possibly TRBD1 (5 bases). Germline CDR1 and CDR2: SGHVS and FQNEAQ. Between the trimmed V and J ends, which lost 5 bases and 8 bases, there was a span of 12 bases. The CDR3 is 12 residues long. The CDR3 DNA reads TGTGCCAGCAGCGTGGGACCTACGGGCTACACCTTC. Translating gives CASSVGPTGYTF.

The V and J genes are TRBV11-3 and TRBJ2-3; D tentatively fits TRBD1 or TRBD2 (6 bases each). Trimming removed 5 bases at V and 5 bases at J, with 14 bases between. The germline V gene has CDR1 SGHNT and CDR2 YENEEA. The CDR3 sequence is 14 residues long. In DNA, the CDR3 is TGTGCCAGCAGCCCCACGGGGGCAAAAGATACGCAGTATTTT. Protein: CASSPTGAKDTQYF.

The CDR3: CASSFRGNEQFF. As DNA, the CDR3 is TGTGCCAGCAGCTTCCGGGGGAATGAGCAGTTCTTC. The chain carries TRBV5-8 and TRBJ2-1; D perhaps matches TRBD2 (6 bases). The CDR3 consists of 12 residues. The V end was cut by 2 bases, the J end by 7 bases, with 7 bases between. Germline V gene sequence: CDR1 SGHTS, CDR2 YDEGEE.

The J gene is TRBJ2-1, the V gene TRBV11-2; D unclear. This CDR3 is 15 amino acids long. The V and J ends lost 4 bases and 0 bases respectively, with 10 bases between them. CDR1 and CDR2 from the germline V gene are SGHAT and FQNNGV. CDR3 in amino acids: CASSSWMYSYNEQFF. DNA of the CDR3: TGTGCCAGCAGCTCCTGGATGTACTCCTACAATGAGCAGTTCTTC. Variable domain in full (rest from reference TRBV11-2 and TRBJ2-1): EAGVAQSPRYKIIEKRQSVAFWCNPISGHATLYWYQQILGQGPKLLIQFQNNGVVDDSQLPKDRFSAERLKGVDSTLKIQPAKLEDSAVYLCASSSWMYSYNEQFFGPGTRLTVL.

The CDR3 sequence is CASSAGQPSYEQYF. The CDR3 DNA is TGTGCCAGCAGCGCCGGACAACCCTCCTACGAGCAGTACTTC. V and J are TRBV5-6 and TRBJ2-7; a weak D match, TRBD1 (5 bases). From germline, CDR1 is SGHDT and CDR2 YYEEEE. The CDR3 runs to 14 residues. V shed 4 bases and J shed 0 bases, with 11 bases lying between them.

The rearrangement uses TRBV5-1 and TRBJ2-7; 8 nucleotides align to TRBD1. CDR3 length: 18 amino acids. Trimming at V came to 3 bases and at J to 0 bases, leaving 14 bases not matched to a gene. Germline V lookup: CDR1 SGHRS, CDR2 YFSETQ. CDR3 region: CASSSPINRGASSYEQYF. The CDR3 bases are TGCGCCAGCAGCTCCCCGATTAACAGGGGGGCCAGCTCCTACGAGCAGTACTTC.

This rearrangement joins TRBV6-5 to TRBJ2-7; TRBD1 or TRBD2 may be the D gene (5 bases each). Germline CDR1 reads MNHEY; CDR2 reads SVGAGI. The CDR3 extends over 14 amino acids. Trimming removed 0 bases from V and 6 bases from J, with 12 bases in between. The CDR3 coding sequence is TGTGCCAGCAGTTACTCACGAGGGACCGGCGAGCAGTACTTC. Translated: CASSYSRGTGEQYF.

The V and J genes are TRBV6-5 and TRBJ2-1; 10 positions agree with TRBD2. The CDR3 totals 16 residues. The V gene end was trimmed by 4 bases and the J gene end by 2 bases; junction bases not matched to a gene: 5. Germline CDR1 and CDR2: MNHEY and SVGAGI. The chain's CDR3 is CASSSRLAGAYNEQFF. The CDR3 DNA follows: TGTGCCAGCAGTTCCCGGCTAGCGGGAGCCTACAATGAGCAGTTCTTC.

The gene calls are TRBV7-2 and TRBJ1-5; maybe TRBD1 (6 bases). Germline CDR1 and CDR2: SGHTA and FQGNSA. This CDR3 is built from 17 residues. Trimming pared 3 bases from V and 4 bases from J, leaving 19 bases between. In nucleotides, the CDR3 is TGTGCCAGCAGCTTCCCCCGGCGACAGGCCTTTAATCAGCCCCAGCATTTT. Amino acids: CASSFPRRQAFNQPQHF.

V is TRBV6-5 and J is TRBJ2-3; 8 nucleotides align to TRBD1. Germline V CDR1 and CDR2: MNHEY, SVGAGI. V was pared by 7 bases and J by 1 base, with 7 bases of the junction left unmatched. The CDR3 runs to 15 residues. The CDR3 region is CASTPGGQGTDTQYF. DNA of the CDR3: TGTGCCAGCACCCCTGGGGGACAGGGCACAGATACGCAGTATTTT.

The chain is built from TRBV6-5 and TRBJ2-1, with 13 bases fitting TRBD2. V trimming: 4 bases; J trimming: 6 bases; junction bases outside the gene matches: 3. The CDR3 spans 15 residues. The germline CDR1 and CDR2 sequences are MNHEY and SVGAGI. CDR3 sequence: CASSWTSGSSNEQFF. As DNA, the CDR3 is TGTGCCAGCAGTTGGACTAGCGGGAGTAGCAATGAGCAGTTCTTC.

V gene TRBV5-8 combines with J gene TRBJ1-1; no definite D call. The V end lost 4 bases, the J end lost 2 bases, and 9 bases lay between the germline ends. Looked up from germline, CDR1 is SGHTS and CDR2 is YDEGEE. The CDR3 has 13 amino acids. This CDR3 is CASSPAVNTEAFF. As DNA, the CDR3 is TGTGCCAGCAGCCCGGCGGTCAACACTGAAGCTTTCTTT.

The chain links TRBV30 to TRBJ2-1; 8 bases are shared with TRBD2. The CDR3 contains 16 residues. J lost 8 bases, V lost 3 bases, and 15 bases had no gene match. Germline CDR1 is GTSNPN and CDR2 is SVGIG (reference sequence). The CDR3 nucleotides are TGTGCCTGGAGCGCAAGCAGGACTAGCCATGCCGATGAGCAGTTCTTC. Its translation is CAWSASRTSHADEQFF.

The genes are TRBV19 and TRBJ2-7, with 12 bases lining up with TRBD2. Germline V gives CDR1 LNHDA, CDR2 SQIVND (reference sequence). This CDR3 has 20 residues. V lost 3 bases and J lost 0; bases outside the gene matches: 15. CDR3 nucleotide sequence: TGTGCCAGTAGTATGGGAGCGACTAGCGGGAGCCGGACCAGCTCCTACGAGCAGTACTTC. Translation: CASSMGATSGSRTSSYEQYF.

J is TRBJ2-5 and V is TRBV7-3; 9 bases map to TRBD2. The CDR3 runs to 16 residues. Per the germline V gene, CDR1 is SGHTA and CDR2 is FQGTGA. V shed 1 base and J 5 bases; nucleotides not matched to a gene: 8. The CDR3 loop reads CASSLSPSGTVETQYF. The CDR3 bases are TGTGCCAGCAGCTTAAGTCCTAGCGGGACTGTTGAGACCCAGTACTTC.

V usage is TRBV7-9 and J usage is TRBJ2-2; maybe TRBD1 (5 bases). CDR3 length: 13 residues. Trimming took 5 bases from V and 8 from J, leaving 12 bases between them. CDR1 and CDR2 from the germline V gene are SEHNR and FQNEAQ (reference sequence). The CDR3 region has the DNA TGTGCCAGCAGCCCAGGGCCTTTGGGGGAGCTGTTTTTT. Its translation is CASSPGPLGELFF.

The rearrangement uses TRBV5-6 and TRBJ2-7; D gene unclear. V was clipped by 4 bases and J by 5 bases, with 10 bases between them. The CDR3 is made up of 12 amino acids. The V gene's germline CDR1 is SGHDT and CDR2 YYEEEE. For the CDR3, the DNA is TGTGCCAGCAGCATGGGAATGGACGAGCAGTACTTC. This translates into CASSMGMDEQYF. Filled out from reference TRBV5-6 and TRBJ2-7, the complete variable domain reads DAGVTQSPTHLIKTRGQQVTLRCSPKSGHDTVSWYQQALGQGPQFIFQYYEEEERQRGNFPDRFSGHQFPNYSSELNVNALLLGDSALYLCASSMGMDEQYFGPGTRLTVT.

This sequence joins TRBV6-1 and TRBJ1-6, with D hard to call. Trimming took off 5 bases at V and 7 bases at J, with 12 bases between the two ends. There are 14 residues in the CDR3. Per germline, CDR1 MNHNS and CDR2 SASEGT. As DNA, the CDR3 is TGTGCCAGCAGTTTAACGAACGAGAATTCACCCCTCCACTTT. Translating gives CASSLTNENSPLHF.

With respect to this clone: In the same sample, other DNA sequences code for this CDR3. The rearrangement uses TRBV11-2 and TRBJ2-3; D may correspond to TRBD1 or TRBD2 (6 bases each). Germline V gene lookup returns CDR1 SGHAT and CDR2 FQNNGV. Trimming took off 4 bases at V and 6 bases at J, with 14 bases between the two ends. The CDR3 spans 14 residues. DNA of the CDR3: TGTGCCAGCAGCTGGGGGCGGGAACTGGATACGCAGTATTTT. It yields the protein CASSWGRELDTQYF.

V usage is TRBV19 and J usage is TRBJ1-5; D is unclear. The V gene lost 7 bases and the J gene lost 4 bases, with 11 bases spanning the gap. Germline CDR1 is LNHDA and CDR2 is SQIVND (reference sequence). The CDR3 totals 13 residues. CDR3 region: CASTTSGNQPQHF. The CDR3 DNA reads as TGTGCCAGTACCACAAGTGGGAATCAGCCCCAGCATTTT.

In this sample, this clone turned up once. The CDR3 is CASSRMRQALETQYF. CDR3 coding DNA: TGTGCCAGCAGCCGGATGAGACAGGCTTTAGAGACCCAGTACTTC. The chain has TRBV5-5 and TRBJ2-5; D perhaps matches TRBD1 (6 bases). The CDR3 runs 15 residues. Trimming cost V 4 bases and J 4 bases, with 17 bases left between them. The germline V gene encodes CDR1 SGHKS and CDR2 YYEKEE (reference sequence).